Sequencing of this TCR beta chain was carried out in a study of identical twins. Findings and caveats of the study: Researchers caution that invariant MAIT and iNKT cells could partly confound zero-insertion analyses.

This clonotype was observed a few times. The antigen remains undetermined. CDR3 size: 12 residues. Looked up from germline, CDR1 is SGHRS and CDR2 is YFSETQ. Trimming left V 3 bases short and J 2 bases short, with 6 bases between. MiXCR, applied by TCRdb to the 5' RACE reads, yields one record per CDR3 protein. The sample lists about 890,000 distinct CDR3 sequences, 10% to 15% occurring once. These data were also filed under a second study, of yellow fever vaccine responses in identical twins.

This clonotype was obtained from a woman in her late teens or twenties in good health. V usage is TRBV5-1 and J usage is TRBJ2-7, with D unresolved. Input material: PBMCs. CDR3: CASSWDAYEQYF. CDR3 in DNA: TGCGCCAGCAGCTGGGATGCCTACGAGCAGTACTTC.